This T cell receptor beta chain was captured in a study of cytomegalovirus exposure and HLA in healthy donors. About the research overall: There were nearly 120 million unique TCR beta sequences, drawn from 150 million to 200 million T cells, in an earlier analysis.

13 Jbeta primers and 60 Vbeta primers were used for the PCR. Libraries were prepared by immunoSEQ multiplex PCR; TCRdb keeps only in-frame clonotypes and omits some of them. The table shows about 170,000 clones, with around four fifths occurring only once. Unrecorded immune exposures were likely, despite nominal health at sampling. The sequenced sample was PBMCs. The TCR was taken from a female donor in good health and CMV-seronegative.

CDR3 nucleotide sequence: TGTGCCAGCAGTTACGGGCGAAAACTGTTTTTT. This translates into CASSYGRKLFF. V and J are TRBV6-5 and TRBJ1-4, with D unresolved. CDR3 length: 11 residues. Germline CDR1 is MNHEY and CDR2 is SVGAGI. Trimming left V 2 bases short and J 10 bases short, with 5 bases between.